Below are 13 T cell receptor beta chains sequenced from a single sample in a study of T cell responses to AZD1222 COVID-19 vaccine. Using immunoSEQ multiplex PCR, the repertoire was profiled, and TCRdb retains in-frame clones only, with some absent. The top ten hold 1.5% to 2% of the sample, which has some 97,000 clones, 85% to 95% seen once. Here the sequenced sample was peripheral blood, taken on day 0 of AZD1222 vaccination. The receptor source for this set is an adult in good health.

The chain carries TRBV7-9 and TRBJ2-6; tentative D call: TRBD1 (6 bases). The V end lost 5 bases, the J end lost 4 bases, and 18 bases lay between the germline ends. The germline gives CDR1 SEHNR, CDR2 FQNEAQ (reference sequence). This CDR3 is built from 17 residues. The CDR3 coding sequence is TGTGCCAGCAGCCCGGTGGACAGATTCCTCGGGGCCAACGTCCTGACTTTC. It yields the protein CASSPVDRFLGANVLTF.

V is TRBV4-1 and J is TRBJ2-4, with D possibly being TRBD2 (6 bases). V lost 5 bases, J lost 4 bases, and 6 bases lay in between. The CDR3 totals 12 residues. Germline V gene lookup returns CDR1 MGHRA and CDR2 YSYEKL. The CDR3 region has the DNA TGCGCCAGCAGCGGGGGGAAAAACATTCAGTACTTC. It is translated as CASSGGKNIQYF.

The V and J genes are TRBV18 and TRBJ2-5, with 7 nucleotides matching TRBD1. This CDR3 region has 13 residues. CDR1 is KGHSH and CDR2 is LQKENI in the germline V gene. J lost 5 bases, V lost 3 bases, and 3 bases had no gene match. CDR3 DNA sequence: TGTGCCAGCTCACCTAGGGGGCAGGAGACCCAGTACTTC. Its translation: CASSPRGQETQYF.

The V and J genes are TRBV30 and TRBJ2-3, with TRBD2 matching 12 bases. The V and J ends lost 3 bases and 4 bases, in that order; junction bases with no gene match: 5. The CDR3 is made up of 15 amino acids. Germline CDR1 and CDR2: GTSNPN and SVGIG (reference sequence). The CDR3 nucleotides are TGTGCCTGGAGCCTAGCGGGAGGGCCCCCAGATACGCAGTATTTT. Amino acids: CAWSLAGGPPDTQYF. Based on the CDR3 plus reference TRBV30 and TRBJ2-3, the full variable domain is SQTIHQWPATLVQPVGSPLSLECTVEGTSNPNLYWYRQAAGRGLQLLFYSVGIGQISSEVPQNLSASRPQDRQFILSSKKLLLSDSGFYLCAWSLAGGPPDTQYFGPGTRLTVL.

V and J are TRBV18 and TRBJ2-4; D is uncertain. This CDR3 is 15 amino acids long. Germline CDR1 KGHSH, CDR2 LQKENI. The V end lost 3 bases, the J end lost 10 bases, and 19 bases lay between the germline ends. The CDR3 is CASSPSGLSPRIQYF. CDR3 nucleotides: TGTGCCAGCTCACCCTCTGGGCTCTCCCCTAGGATTCAGTACTTC.

The rearrangement links TRBV19 to TRBJ1-1; 8 nucleotides line up with TRBD1. V was clipped by 7 bases and J by 8 bases; unmatched bases: 9. This CDR3 region has 13 residues. CDR1 and CDR2 (germline): LNHDA, SQIVND (reference sequence). CDR3 bases: TGTGCCAGTACCGATCAGGGGGCCCTCGAAGCTTTCTTT. Translating gives CASTDQGALEAFF.

The J gene is TRBJ1-1, the V gene TRBV12-2; TRBD1, as called in the table, went unchecked against the DNA. TRBV12-2 is labeled a pseudogene. CDR3 length: 14 amino acids. CDR3 sequence reads: CNPTGGILNTEAFF. The CDR3 nucleotides are TGTAACCCTACAGGGGGCATCCTGAACACTGAAGCTTTCTTT.

This clone was counted once. V gene TRBV7-9 combines with J gene TRBJ2-7, with 10 bases that match TRBD2. V shed 7 bases, J shed 6 bases, and the junction held 12 bases outside the gene matches. Germline V gene data show CDR1 as SEHNR and CDR2 as FQNEAQ (reference sequence). This CDR3 region has 15 residues. CDR3 protein: CASTSPGKREGEQYF. The CDR3 coding sequence is TGTGCCAGCACCTCCCCCGGGAAGCGGGAGGGCGAGCAGTACTTC.

V usage is TRBV4-1 and J usage is TRBJ1-1; D perhaps matches TRBD1 (5 bases). V lost 0 bases to trimming and J lost 4 bases, with 9 bases between them. The length of the CDR3 is 14 residues. Per germline, CDR1 MGHRA and CDR2 YSYEKL. The CDR3 loop reads CASSQEGVGTEAFF. In DNA, the CDR3 is TGCGCCAGCAGCCAAGAAGGGGTAGGCACTGAAGCTTTCTTT.

The rearrangement links TRBV6-5 to TRBJ1-1; the D gene is possibly TRBD1 (5 bases). Trimming left V 7 bases short and J 1 base short, with 13 bases between. Germline lookup yields CDR1 MNHEY and CDR2 SVGAGI. There are 14 residues in the CDR3. The DNA for the CDR3 is TGTGCCAGCACAATCGGGCAGGGGAACACTGAAGCTTTCTTT. Protein sequence: CASTIGQGNTEAFF.

V gene TRBV7-9 combines with J gene TRBJ2-7, with TRBD2 as a possible D gene (5 bases). The CDR3 runs to 14 residues. V was pared by 5 bases and J by 0 bases, with 11 bases between. Germline V gene data show CDR1 as SEHNR and CDR2 as FQNEAQ (reference sequence). The CDR3, as DNA: TGTGCCAGCAGCCGAGGAGGTCCCTCCTACGAGCAGTACTTC. This codes for CASSRGGPSYEQYF.

This chain links TRBV7-9 with TRBJ1-4; 7 bases are a match to TRBD1. Germline V gene sequence: CDR1 SEHNR, CDR2 FQNEAQ (reference sequence). The CDR3 consists of 17 residues. The J segment lost 0 bases and the V segment lost 4 bases, leaving 8 bases of the junction unmatched. The CDR3: CASSSRGGRATNEKLFF. The CDR3, as DNA: TGTGCCAGCAGCTCAAGAGGGGGCCGGGCAACTAATGAAAAACTGTTTTTT.

The rearrangement uses TRBV7-8 and TRBJ2-7; TRBD2 agrees at 7 bases. The CDR3 contains 14 residues. Germline V gene lookup returns CDR1 SGHVS and CDR2 FQNEAQ. With V trimmed by 3 bases and J by 5 bases, 7 bases remained unmatched. CDR3 in DNA: TGTGCCAGCAGCTTCCGACTAGCAGGTGACGAGCAGTACTTC. Encoded protein: CASSFRLAGDEQYF.